The 15 T cell receptor beta chains given below trace back to one sample, sequenced in a study of CD8+CD57+ T cells in acquired aplastic anemia. Previously, flow cytometry had revealed CD8+CD57+ cell expansion in the patients chosen for sequencing. The TCR beta profiling, which covered VDJ combination and CDR3 sequence, was carried out using genomic DNA as the template. TCRdb re-called the reads through MiXCR, storing one row per CDR3 protein. The table shows some 170,000 distinct CDR3 sequences, with 40% to 50% occurring only once. The sequencing input was sorted CD4+, CD8+, or CD8+CD57+ T cells (not recorded which) from PBMCs. These receptors all stem from a human donor with aplastic anemia.

Many counts were recorded for this clonotype. The CDR3 loop is CASRLTEGLKTQYF. DNA for the CDR3: TGTGCCAGCAGACTCACGGAGGGGTTAAAGACCCAGTACTTC. This rearrangement joins TRBV6-1 to TRBJ2-5; D might be TRBD2 (6 bases). Trimming left V 6 bases short and J 6 bases short, with 17 bases between. The CDR3 extends over 14 amino acids. Germline CDR1 and CDR2: MNHNS and SASEGT.

This clonotype was found many times. The chain links TRBV7-8 to TRBJ2-5, with D possibly matching TRBD1 (5 bases). This CDR3 region has 14 residues. V was pared by 5 bases and J by 5 bases, with 15 bases between. Germline loops: CDR1 SGHVS, CDR2 FQNEAQ. The CDR3 bases are TGTGCCAGCAGCCTAAGGGCCAGGGCGGAGACCCAGTACTTC. Translated: CASSLRARAETQYF.

The chain combines TRBV10-3 with TRBJ2-5, with TRBD1 matching 9 bases. The CDR3 is made up of 15 amino acids. CDR1 is ENHRY, CDR2 SYGVKD, per germline. J lost 1 base, V lost 11 bases, and 11 bases had no gene match. The CDR3 loop reads CASCPGQGPQETQYF. The CDR3 DNA follows: TGTGCCTCGTGTCCGGGACAGGGCCCCCAAGAGACCCAGTACTTC.

The count of this clonotype is one. This rearrangement joins TRBV20-1 to TRBJ2-1, with 8 positions matching TRBD2. In germline, CDR1 is DFQATT, CDR2 SNEGSKA (reference sequence). V lost 0 bases to trimming and J lost 5 bases; unmatched junction nucleotides: 6. This CDR3 is 15 amino acids long. This CDR3 is CSARDPSGGNNEQFF. In nucleotides, the CDR3 is TGCAGTGCTAGAGATCCCAGCGGGGGCAACAATGAGCAGTTCTTC.

The chain uses TRBV20-1 and TRBJ2-3; 8 nucleotides align to TRBD2. J lost 6 bases, V lost 6 bases, and 8 bases had no gene match. The V gene's germline CDR1 is DFQATT and CDR2 SNEGSKA (reference sequence). The length of the CDR3 is 13 residues. The CDR3 sequence: CSASRTSIDTQYF. The CDR3 DNA follows: TGCAGTGCCAGCAGGACTAGCATCGATACGCAGTATTTT.

This clonotype was observed many times. The chain carries TRBV5-1 and TRBJ1-4; D remains unclear. The CDR3 is 15 amino acids. Germline V lookup: CDR1 SGHRS, CDR2 YFSETQ. V dropped 7 bases and J dropped 0 bases, with 13 bases sitting between them. CDR3: CASRQSAATNEKLFF. The CDR3 nucleotides read TGCGCCAGCCGTCAGTCCGCTGCAACTAATGAAAAACTGTTTTTT.

This clonotype came up many times. The chain recombines TRBV7-2 with TRBJ1-2; D is perhaps TRBD1 (6 bases). V was shortened by 4 bases and J by 0 bases, with 12 bases between the two germline ends. The CDR3 consists of 15 residues. The V gene's germline CDR1 is SGHTA and CDR2 FQGNSA. CDR3 nucleotides: TGTGCCAGCAGCTCATCCGGGACAACTAACTATGGCTACACCTTC. Residues: CASSSSGTTNYGYTF.

This clonotype was seen a handful of times. At one of its ends the junction is not consistent with the germline gene, which may arise from a read error. The chain combines TRBV10-3 with TRBJ2-3; a possible D gene is TRBD1 (7 bases). Germline lookup yields CDR1 ENHRY and CDR2 SYGVKD. The CDR3 extends over 17 amino acids. CDR3 in DNA: TGTGCCAGCAGTGGGACTGCAGGGGGGCTAGGCACAGATACGCAGTATTTT. The encoded protein is CASSGTAGGLGTDTQYF.

This clonotype occurred once. The V call is TRBV19, the J call TRBJ1-5; D uncertain. Deletions cut 5 bases from V and 3 bases from J, with 8 bases between. There are 13 residues in the CDR3. Germline-derived CDR1 and CDR2 are LNHDA and SQIVND (reference sequence). CDR3 protein: CASSREINQPQHF. CDR3 sequence (DNA): TGTGCCAGTAGTCGGGAAATCAATCAGCCCCAGCATTTT.

The table lists this clonotype with a count of one. The chain is built from TRBV24-1 and TRBJ2-3, with a tentative D call TRBD1 (5 bases). The germline CDR1 and CDR2 sequences are KGHDR and SFDVKD. This CDR3 spans 16 amino acids. V was clipped by 3 bases and J by 8 bases, with 20 bases between them. CDR3: CATSDTRQSRFGTQYF. In DNA, the CDR3 is TGTGCCACCAGTGATACCCGACAGTCCCGGTTTGGTACGCAGTATTTT.

This chain connects TRBV15 to TRBJ1-5; tentatively, D is TRBD1 (6 bases). Germline V CDR1 and CDR2: LNHNV, YYDKDF (reference sequence). The CDR3 spans 15 residues. V was pared by 3 bases and J by 6 bases, with 15 bases between. The CDR3: CATSRDVQGGQPQHF. The CDR3, as DNA: TGTGCCACCAGCAGGGACGTACAGGGTGGTCAGCCCCAGCATTTT.

The table lists this clonotype with many counts. The rearrangement links TRBV24-1 to TRBJ2-3; D ambiguous. CDR1 and CDR2 (germline): KGHDR, SFDVKD. V was cut by 3 bases and J by 7 bases, with 16 bases left in between. CDR3 length: 15 residues. Here the CDR3 reads CATSDRSLLPYTQYF. CDR3 DNA sequence: TGTGCCACCAGTGATCGGTCGCTCCTACCCTATACGCAGTATTTT.

This clonotype was observed a handful of times. This may come from a read error, since a much larger clone is one base off. This chain joins TRBV5-1 and TRBJ2-5; weak D call: TRBD2 (6 bases). CDR1 is SGHRS, CDR2 YFSETQ, per germline. The CDR3 has 13 amino acids. In DNA form, the CDR3 reads TGCGCCAGCAGCTTGGCCGCACGGGAGACCCTGTACTTC. It is translated as CASSLAARETLYF. Combining the CDR3 with reference TRBV5-1 and TRBJ2-5 gives the whole variable domain KAGVTQTPRYLIKTRGQQVTLSCSPISGHRSVSWYQQTPGQGLQFLFEYFSETQRNKGNFPGRFSGRQFSNSRSEMNVSTLELGDSALYLCASSLAARETLYFGPGTRLLVL.

This clonotype was seen more than once but under ten times. The V and J genes are TRBV24-1 and TRBJ2-7, with 9 positions matching TRBD1. The CDR3 extends over 14 amino acids. Trimming cost V 8 bases and J 0 bases; bases outside gene matches: 4. The V gene's germline CDR1 is KGHDR and CDR2 SFDVKD. The CDR3: CATKGTGHSYEQYF. The CDR3 coding sequence is TGTGCCACCAAAGGGACAGGGCACTCCTACGAGCAGTACTTC.

In this sample, this clonotype turned up once. The rearrangement joins TRBV7-9 to TRBJ2-7, with no clear D. Germline CDR1 reads SEHNR; CDR2 reads FQNEAQ (reference sequence). The CDR3 length is 14 residues. Trimming stripped 5 bases from V and 1 base from J, with 12 bases between. DNA for the CDR3: TGTGCCAGCAGCCTCAGCGTGGGGTCCTACGAGCAGTACTTC. Translation gives CASSLSVGSYEQYF.